A selection of T cell receptor beta chains follows, all from one sample in a study of blood T cell repertoires in COVID-19. The data were produced by immunoSEQ multiplex PCR, yet TCRdb's version contains in-frame clones alone and is incomplete. The data hold 270,000 or so clones, with approximately 80% observed a single time. Source material: peripheral blood. Receptor source: a woman aged 60 to 75 with active or convalescent COVID-19. The conserved cysteine and the conserved F or W are not part of the CDR3 here. The D gene is left open where the match is weak. Where a row states a size, it is once, few, many or the class of an expanded clone; other rows omit it.

TRBD2 | TRBJ2-5 | TRBV15 | - | ATSRVGLGETQY
TRBD2 | TRBJ2-1 | TRBV25-1 | - | ASSRASGVHNEQF
- | TRBJ2-7 | TRBV7-3 | - | ASGTGPTYEQY
- | TRBJ2-2 | TRBV10-3 | - | AISEAGNTGELF
- | TRBJ2-1 | TRBV5-4 | - | ASSLRAAGYNEQF
TRBD1 | TRBJ2-3 | TRBV20-1 | once | SASRLNGYRTGVSDTQY
TRBD2 | TRBJ2-5 | TRBV5-1 | - | ASSLGASGGIQETQY
- | TRBJ1-1 | TRBV7-9 | - | ASSLEGTNTEAF
TRBD1 | TRBJ1-1 | TRBV4-2 | few | ASSHRDRGTGTEAF
- | TRBJ1-5 | TRBV19 | - | ASSWPQH
- | TRBJ2-2 | TRBV7-3 | - | ASSRDSGNTGELF
- | TRBJ1-1 | TRBV5-4 | - | ASSLDPQVNTEAF
TRBD1 | TRBJ1-5 | TRBV29-1 | - | SVEGQGSFQPQH
TRBD1 | TRBJ1-6 | TRBV27 | - | ASSLNRGQGSYNSPLH
TRBD2 | TRBJ2-1 | TRBV3-1/TRBV3-2 | - | ASSLRTGRGGNEQF
TRBD1 | TRBJ1-2 | TRBV7-3 | - | ASSYGTGVILGGYT
TRBD2 | TRBJ2-5 | TRBV4-1 | - | ASSQEGPLAGGSQY
- | TRBJ2-3 | TRBV3-1/TRBV3-2 | - | ASSLTRTGTTDTQY
- | TRBJ1-3 | TRBV12-3/TRBV12-4 | few | ASTRGVGNTIY
TRBD2 | TRBJ2-2 | TRBV7-3 | - | ASSLFGGSSGELF
- | TRBJ1-2 | TRBV6-5 | few | ASSYSSARDGYT
TRBD1 | TRBJ1-2 | TRBV7-2 | - | ASSPRTGEYGYT
TRBD2 | TRBJ2-3 | TRBV7-6 | - | ASSLASGGPMDTQY